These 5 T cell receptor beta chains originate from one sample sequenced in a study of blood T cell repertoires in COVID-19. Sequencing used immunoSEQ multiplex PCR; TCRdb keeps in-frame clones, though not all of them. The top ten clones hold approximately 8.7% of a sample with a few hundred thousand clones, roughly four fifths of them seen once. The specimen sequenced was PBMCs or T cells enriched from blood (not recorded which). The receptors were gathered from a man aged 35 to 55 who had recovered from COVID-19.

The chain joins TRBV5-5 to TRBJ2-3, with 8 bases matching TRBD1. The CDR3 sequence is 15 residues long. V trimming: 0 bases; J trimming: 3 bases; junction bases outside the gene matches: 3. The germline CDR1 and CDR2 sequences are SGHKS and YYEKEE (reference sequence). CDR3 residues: CASSLGTGNTDTQYF. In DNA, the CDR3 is TGTGCCAGCAGCTTGGGGACAGGGAATACAGATACGCAGTATTTT.

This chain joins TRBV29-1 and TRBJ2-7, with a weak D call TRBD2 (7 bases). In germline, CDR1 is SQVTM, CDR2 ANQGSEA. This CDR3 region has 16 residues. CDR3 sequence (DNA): TGCAGTGCCTGGGGGGGGCATACCTCTGGCTCCTACGAGCAGTACTTC. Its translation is CSAWGGHTSGSYEQYF.

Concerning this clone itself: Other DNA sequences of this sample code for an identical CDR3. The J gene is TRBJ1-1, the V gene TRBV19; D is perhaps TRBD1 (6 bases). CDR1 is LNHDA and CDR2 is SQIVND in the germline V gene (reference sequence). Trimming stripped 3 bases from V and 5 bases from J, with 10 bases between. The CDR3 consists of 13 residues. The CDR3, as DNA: TGTGCCAGTAGTATGGGAAGGGGGACTGAAGCTTTCTTT. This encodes CASSMGRGTEAFF.

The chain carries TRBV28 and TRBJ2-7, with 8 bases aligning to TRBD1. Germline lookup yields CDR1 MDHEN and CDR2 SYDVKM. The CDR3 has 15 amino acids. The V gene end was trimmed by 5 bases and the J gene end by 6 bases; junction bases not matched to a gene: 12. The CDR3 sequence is CASSERTGTGGEQYF. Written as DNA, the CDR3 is TGTGCCAGCAGTGAGAGGACCGGGACAGGAGGCGAGCAGTACTTC.

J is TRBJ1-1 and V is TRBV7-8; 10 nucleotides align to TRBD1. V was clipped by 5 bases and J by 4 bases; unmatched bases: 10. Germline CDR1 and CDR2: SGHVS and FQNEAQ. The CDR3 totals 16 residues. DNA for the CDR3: TGTGCCAGCAGCCCGGGACAGGGGAGGGCGGCCACTGAAGCTTTCTTT. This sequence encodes CASSPGQGRAATEAFF. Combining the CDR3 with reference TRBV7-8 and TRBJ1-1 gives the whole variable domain GAGVSQSPRYKVAKRGQDVALRCDPISGHVSLFWYQQALGQGPEFLTYFQNEAQLDKSGLPSDRFFAERPEGSVSTLKIQRTQQEDSAVYLCASSPGQGRAATEAFFGQGTRLTVV.